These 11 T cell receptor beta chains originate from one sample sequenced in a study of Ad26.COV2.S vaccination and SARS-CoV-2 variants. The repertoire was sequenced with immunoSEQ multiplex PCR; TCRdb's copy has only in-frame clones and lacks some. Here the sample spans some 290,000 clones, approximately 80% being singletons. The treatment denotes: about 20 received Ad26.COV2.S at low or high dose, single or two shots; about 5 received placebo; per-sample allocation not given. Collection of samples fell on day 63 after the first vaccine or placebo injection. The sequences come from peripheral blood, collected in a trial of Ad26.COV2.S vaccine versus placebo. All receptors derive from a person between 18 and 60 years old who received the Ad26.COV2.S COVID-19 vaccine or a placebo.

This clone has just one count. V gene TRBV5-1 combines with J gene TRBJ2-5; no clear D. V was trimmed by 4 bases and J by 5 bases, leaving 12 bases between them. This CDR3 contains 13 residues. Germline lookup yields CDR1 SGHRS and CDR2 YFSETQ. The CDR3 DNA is TGCGCCAGCAGCCAGACCGACGGTGAGACCCAGTACTTC. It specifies CASSQTDGETQYF.

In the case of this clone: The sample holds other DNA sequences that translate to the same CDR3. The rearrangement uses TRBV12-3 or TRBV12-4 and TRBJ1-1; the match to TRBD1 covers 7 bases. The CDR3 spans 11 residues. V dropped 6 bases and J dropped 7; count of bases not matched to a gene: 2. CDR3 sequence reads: CASRHRGEAFF. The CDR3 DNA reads TGTGCCAGCAGGCACAGGGGTGAAGCTTTCTTT.

The CDR3 is CASSFRNTGELFF. CDR3 coding DNA: TGTGCCAGCAGCTTCCGCAACACCGGGGAGCTGTTTTTT. The rearrangement uses TRBV5-5 and TRBJ2-2; D unclear. The V end was cut by 2 bases, the J end by 2 bases, with 4 bases between. Germline V gene sequence: CDR1 SGHKS, CDR2 YYEKEE (reference sequence). The CDR3 is 13 amino acids.

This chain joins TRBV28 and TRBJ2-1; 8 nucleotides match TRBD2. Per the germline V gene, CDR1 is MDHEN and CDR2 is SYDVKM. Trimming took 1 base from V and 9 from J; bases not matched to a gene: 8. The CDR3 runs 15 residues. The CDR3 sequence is CASSLSSGGRGEQFF. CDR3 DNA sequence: TGTGCCAGCAGTTTATCCTCGGGGGGGCGAGGTGAGCAGTTCTTC.

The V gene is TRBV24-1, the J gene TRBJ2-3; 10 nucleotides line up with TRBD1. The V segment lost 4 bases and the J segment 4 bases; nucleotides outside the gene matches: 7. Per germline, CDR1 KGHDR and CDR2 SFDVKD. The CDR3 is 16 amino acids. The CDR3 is CATSDPGQGFADTQYF. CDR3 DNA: TGTGCCACCAGTGACCCGGGACAGGGGTTCGCAGATACGCAGTATTTT.

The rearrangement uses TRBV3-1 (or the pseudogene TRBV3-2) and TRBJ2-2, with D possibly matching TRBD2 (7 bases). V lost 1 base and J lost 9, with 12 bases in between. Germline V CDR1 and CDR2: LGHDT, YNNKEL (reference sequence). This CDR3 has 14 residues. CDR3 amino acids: CASSQGGGGRELFF. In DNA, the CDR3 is TGTGCCAGCAGCCAAGGAGGGGGGGGCCGGGAGCTGTTTTTT.

The CDR3: CASSPPGTGSSPLHF. The CDR3 coding sequence is TGTGCCAGCTCACCCCCGGGGACAGGGAGTTCACCCCTCCACTTT. V gene TRBV18 combines with J gene TRBJ1-6; TRBD1 agrees at 9 bases. V shed 3 bases, J shed 9 bases, and the junction held 6 bases outside the gene matches. The CDR3 totals 15 residues. The germline V gene encodes CDR1 KGHSH and CDR2 LQKENI.

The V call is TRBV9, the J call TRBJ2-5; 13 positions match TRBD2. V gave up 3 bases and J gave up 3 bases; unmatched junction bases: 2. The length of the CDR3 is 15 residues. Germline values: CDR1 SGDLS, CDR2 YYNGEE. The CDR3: CASSGGTSGEETQYF. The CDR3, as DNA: TGTGCCAGCAGCGGGGGGACTAGCGGGGAAGAGACCCAGTACTTC. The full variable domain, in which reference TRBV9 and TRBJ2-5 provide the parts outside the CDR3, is DSGVTQTPKHLITATGQRVTLRCSPRSGDLSVYWYQQSLDQGLQFLIQYYNGEERAKGNILERFSAQQFPDLHSELNLSSLELGDSALYFCASSGGTSGEETQYFGPGTRLLVL.

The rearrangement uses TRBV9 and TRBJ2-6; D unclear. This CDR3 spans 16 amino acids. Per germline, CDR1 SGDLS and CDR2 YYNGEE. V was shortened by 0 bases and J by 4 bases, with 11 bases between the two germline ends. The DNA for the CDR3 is TGTGCCAGCAGCGTAGGTAAAGGGTCCGGGGCCAACGTCCTGACTTTC. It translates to CASSVGKGSGANVLTF.

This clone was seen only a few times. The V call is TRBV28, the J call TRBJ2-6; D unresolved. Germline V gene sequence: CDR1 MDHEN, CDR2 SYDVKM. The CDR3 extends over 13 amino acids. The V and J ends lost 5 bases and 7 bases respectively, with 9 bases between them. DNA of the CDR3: TGTGCCAGCAGTACTATGGGAGCCAACGTCCTGACTTTC. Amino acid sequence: CASSTMGANVLTF.

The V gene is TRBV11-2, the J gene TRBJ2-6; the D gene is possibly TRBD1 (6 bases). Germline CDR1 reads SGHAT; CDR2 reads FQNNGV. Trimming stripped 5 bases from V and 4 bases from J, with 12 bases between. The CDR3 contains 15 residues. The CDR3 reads CASSNRVGGANVLTF. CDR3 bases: TGTGCCAGCAGCAACAGGGTCGGCGGGGCCAACGTCCTGACTTTC. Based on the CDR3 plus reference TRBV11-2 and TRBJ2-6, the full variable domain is EAGVAQSPRYKIIEKRQSVAFWCNPISGHATLYWYQQILGQGPKLLIQFQNNGVVDDSQLPKDRFSAERLKGVDSTLKIQPAKLEDSAVYLCASSNRVGGANVLTFGAGSRLTVL.